This passage covers 7 T cell receptor beta chains from one sample sequenced in a study of CD8+ T cells in alopecia areata. Specified treatment: oral pan-JAK inhibitor, 5-10 mg twice daily. Sequencing relied on a cDNA template that was reverse transcribed from extracted RNA. The table came from immunoSEQ multiplex PCR; TCRdb's copy has only in-frame clones and leaves some out. The data hold approximately 220,000 clones, with roughly two fifths observed a single time. Sequencing used CD4+ T cells sorted from blood, obtained at approximately week 31, from a patient treated with tofacitinib. These receptors originate from a human donor with alopecia areata.

The J gene is TRBJ1-5, the V gene TRBV19, with D maybe TRBD1 (5 bases). This CDR3 has 13 amino acids. V was cut by 3 bases and J by 7 bases, with 10 bases left in between. From germline, CDR1 is LNHDA and CDR2 SQIVND (reference sequence). The CDR3 spells CASSIRGPQPQHF. CDR3 DNA: TGTGCCAGTAGTATTCGGGGACCCCAGCCCCAGCATTTT. Based on the CDR3 plus reference TRBV19 and TRBJ1-5, the full variable domain is DGGITQSPKYLFRKEGQNVTLSCEQNLNHDAMYWYRQDPGQGLRLIYYSQIVNDFQKGDIAEGYSVSREKKESFPLTVTSAQKNPTAFYLCASSIRGPQPQHFGDGTRLSIL.

V gene TRBV7-9 combines with J gene TRBJ2-1, with 8 positions matching TRBD2. With V trimmed by 6 bases and J by 3 bases, 10 bases remained unmatched. CDR3 length equals 16 residues. Germline CDR1 is SEHNR and CDR2 is FQNEAQ (reference sequence). CDR3 residues: CASRGAGTRGYNEQFF. For the CDR3, the DNA is TGTGCCAGCAGGGGAGCCGGGACTAGAGGCTACAATGAGCAGTTCTTC.

This clone was counted a few times. The rearrangement uses TRBV4-1 and TRBJ1-5; D uncertain. V was shortened by 6 bases and J by 7 bases, with 10 bases between the two germline ends. The CDR3 totals 12 residues. Per germline, CDR1 MGHRA and CDR2 YSYEKL. This CDR3 is CASRGAGQPQHF. The CDR3 coding sequence is TGCGCCAGCAGAGGTGCGGGACAGCCCCAGCATTTT.

J is TRBJ1-2 and V is TRBV5-1, with TRBD1 matching over 8 bases. Per the germline V gene, CDR1 is SGHRS and CDR2 is YFSETQ. The CDR3 consists of 14 residues. Germline trimming cut 4 bases from V and 7 bases from J; bases unmatched to any gene: 9. CDR3 sequence: CASSILDRGGGYTF. DNA for the CDR3: TGCGCCAGCAGCATCCTCGACAGGGGAGGTGGCTACACCTTC. The full variable domain, completed using reference TRBV5-1 and TRBJ1-2, is KAGVTQTPRYLIKTRGQQVTLSCSPISGHRSVSWYQQTPGQGLQFLFEYFSETQRNKGNFPGRFSGRQFSNSRSEMNVSTLELGDSALYLCASSILDRGGGYTFGSGTRLTVV.

The chain joins TRBV27 to TRBJ2-4; D is possibly TRBD1 or TRBD2 (5 bases each). Germline assignment: CDR1 MNHEY and CDR2 SMNVEV (reference sequence). The CDR3 covers 14 residues. V was clipped by 6 bases and J by 7 bases, with 16 bases between them. The CDR3 region is CASSAAPGPNIQYF. The CDR3 bases are TGTGCCAGCAGCGCAGCCCCGGGACCCAACATTCAGTACTTC.

The table lists this clone with a few counts. This chain joins TRBV30 and TRBJ2-3; a weak D match, TRBD2 (5 bases). Germline-derived CDR1 and CDR2 are GTSNPN and SVGIG (reference sequence). The V and J ends lost 3 bases and 4 bases respectively, with 14 bases between them. The CDR3 contains 14 residues. The CDR3: CAWSGKAPPDTQYF. CDR3 coding DNA: TGTGCCTGGAGCGGGAAGGCCCCCCCAGATACGCAGTATTTT.

The CDR3 sequence is CASSLRASGGRNEQFF. For the CDR3, the DNA is TGCGCCAGCAGCCTCAGAGCTAGCGGGGGTCGCAATGAGCAGTTCTTC. This sequence joins TRBV5-1 and TRBJ2-1; 10 positions match TRBD2. Germline-derived CDR1 and CDR2 are SGHRS and YFSETQ. J lost 6 bases, V lost 4 bases, and 10 bases had no gene match. This CDR3 region has 16 residues.